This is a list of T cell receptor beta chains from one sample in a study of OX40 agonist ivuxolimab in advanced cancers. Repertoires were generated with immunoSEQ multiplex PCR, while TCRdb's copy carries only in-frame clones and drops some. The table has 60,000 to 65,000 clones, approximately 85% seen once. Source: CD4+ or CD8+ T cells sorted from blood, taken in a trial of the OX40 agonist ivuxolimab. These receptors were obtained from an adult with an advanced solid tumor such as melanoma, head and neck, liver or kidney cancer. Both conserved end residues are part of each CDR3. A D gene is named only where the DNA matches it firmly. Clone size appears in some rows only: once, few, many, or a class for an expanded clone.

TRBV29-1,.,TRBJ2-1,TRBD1,TGCAGCGTTGAAGTGTTCGTGTTGGACAGGGGAAGGACCTACAATGAGCAGTTCTTC,CSVEVFVLDRGRTYNEQFF
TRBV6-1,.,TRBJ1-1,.,TGTGCCAGCCTTAGGGCCGAGAACACTGAAGCTTTCTTT,CASLRAENTEAFF
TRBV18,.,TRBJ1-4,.,TGTGCCAGCTCACCAACCACAGGGAGTGAAAAACTGTTTTTT,CASSPTTGSEKLFF
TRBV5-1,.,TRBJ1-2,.,TGCGCCAGCAGCTTGAAACAGCCCCATGGAGGCTACACCTTC,CASSLKQPHGGYTF
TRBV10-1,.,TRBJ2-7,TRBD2,TGCGCCAGCAGGTTAGCGGGAGGGTCCTCCTACGAGCAGTACTTC,CASRLAGGSSYEQYF
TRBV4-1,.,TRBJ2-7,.,TGCGCCAGCAGCCAAGACCGACAGCTTGTTTACGAGCAGTACTTC,CASSQDRQLVYEQYF
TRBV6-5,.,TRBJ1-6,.,TGTGCCTCCGTAAGAGGAGCGGATTCACCCCTCCACTTT,CASVRGADSPLHF
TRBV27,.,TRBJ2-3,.,TGTGCCAGCAGTGACTGGGGACTCCACGCCACAGATACGCAGTATTTT,CASSDWGLHATDTQYF
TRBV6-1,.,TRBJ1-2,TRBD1,TGTGCCAGCAGTGAAGGACAGGGGTATGGCTACACCTTC,CASSEGQGYGYTF
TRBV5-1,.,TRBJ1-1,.,TGCGCCAGCAGCTTTGACATGAACACTGAAGCTTTCTTT,CASSFDMNTEAFF
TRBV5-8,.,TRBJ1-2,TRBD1,TGTGCCACAGGAGGCTGGACAGGGGGACCATATGGCTACACCTTC,CATGGWTGGPYGYTF
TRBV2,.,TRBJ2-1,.,TGTGCCATTTCCCTCGGGAGTTACAATGAGCAGTTCTTC,CAISLGSYNEQFF
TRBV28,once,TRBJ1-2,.,TGTGCCAGCACCCCGCCCCGGCAGGCCTTAAACTATGGCTACACCTTC,CASTPPRQALNYGYTF
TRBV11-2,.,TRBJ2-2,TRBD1,TGTGCCAGCAGCGGACAGGCACAATTCACCGGGGAGCTGTTTTTT,CASSGQAQFTGELFF
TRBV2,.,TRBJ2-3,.,TGTGCCAGCAGTTACCGAAGGGATACGCAGTATTTT,CASSYRRDTQYF
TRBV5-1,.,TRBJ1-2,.,TGCGCCAGCAGCAACCAACAGGGCACCAACTATGGCTACACCTTC,CASSNQQGTNYGYTF
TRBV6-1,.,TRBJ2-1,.,TGTGCCAGCAGTGAAGCGCTGGATCCGTCGCGGTTCTTC,CASSEALDPSRFF
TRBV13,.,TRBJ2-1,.,TGTGCCAGCAGCTTAGTTTCTGGGAAGCAGTTCTTC,CASSLVSGKQFF
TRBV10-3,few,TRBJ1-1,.,TGTGCCATCTCACAGGGAGGGCTTGAAGCTTTCTTT,CAISQGGLEAFF
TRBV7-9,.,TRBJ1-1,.,TGTGCCAGCAGCTTGTACGAGACGAACACTGAAGCTTTCTTT,CASSLYETNTEAFF
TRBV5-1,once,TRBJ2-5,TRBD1,TGCGCCAGCAGCTTGGCCGGACAGGCAAACCAAGAGACCCAGTACTTC,CASSLAGQANQETQYF
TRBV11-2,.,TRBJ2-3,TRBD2,TGTGCCAGCAGCCCTAGCGGGGGGGCCGCAGATACGCAGTATTTT,CASSPSGGAADTQYF
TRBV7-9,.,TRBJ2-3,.,TGTGCCAGCAGCTGGAATAGCGCGGATACGCAGTATTTT,CASSWNSADTQYF
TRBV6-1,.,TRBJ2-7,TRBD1,TGTGCCAGCCGGGACAGAGGCTACGAGCAGTACTTC,CASRDRGYEQYF
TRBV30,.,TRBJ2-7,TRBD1,TGTGCCTGGAGTGTAGGGACAGGGGACTACGAGCAGTACTTC,CAWSVGTGDYEQYF
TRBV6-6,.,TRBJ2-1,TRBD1,TGTGCCAGCAGTCAGGGACAGGGGACCTACAATGAGCAGTTCTTC,CASSQGQGTYNEQFF
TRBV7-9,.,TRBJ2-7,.,TGTGCCAGCAGCTTAGCCGGGGACGAGCAGTACTTC,CASSLAGDEQYF
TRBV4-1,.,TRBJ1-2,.,TGCGCCAGCAGCCAAGCTACCCCTTGGACACGGTCGAACTATGGCTACACCTTC,CASSQATPWTRSNYGYTF
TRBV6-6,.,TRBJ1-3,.,TGTGCCAGCAGTTGGGGTGGCCTGAGCTCTGGAAACACCATATATTTT,CASSWGGLSSGNTIYF
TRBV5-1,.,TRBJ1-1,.,TGCGCCAGCAGCTTTAACAGGAACACTGAAGCTTTCTTT,CASSFNRNTEAFF
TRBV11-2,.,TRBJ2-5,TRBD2,TGTGCCAGCAGCTTAGGGGCGGGAGGGAAGACCCAGTACTTC,CASSLGAGGKTQYF
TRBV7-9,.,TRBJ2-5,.,TGTGCCAGCAGCTCAGTTGCGGAGACCCAGTACTTC,CASSSVAETQYF
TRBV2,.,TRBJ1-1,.,TGTGCCAGCAGTGAGGAACAGTACACTGAAGCTTTCTTT,CASSEEQYTEAFF
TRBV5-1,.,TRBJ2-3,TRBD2,TGCGCCAGCAGCTTCGCCGGGACTAGCGGGAGGGCGCAGTATTTT,CASSFAGTSGRAQYF
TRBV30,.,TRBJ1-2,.,TGTGCCTGGAGTGGAGATTATTCTAACTATGGCTACACCTTC,CAWSGDYSNYGYTF
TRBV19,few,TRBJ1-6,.,TGTGCCAGTAGTCTGAATCGCATGGGGTCCTATAATTCACCCCTCCACTTT,CASSLNRMGSYNSPLHF
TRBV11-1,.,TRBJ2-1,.,TGTGCCAGCAAGGGGGTGAACTCCTACAATGAGCAGTTCTTC,CASKGVNSYNEQFF
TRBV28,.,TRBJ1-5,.,TGTGCCAGCAGGGTGGCGCACAGGGTGGGTCAGCCCCAGCATTTT,CASRVAHRVGQPQHF
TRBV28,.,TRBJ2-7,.,TGTGCCAGCAGTTTACAGGGAGGGGGTCGCTACGAGCAGTACTTC,CASSLQGGGRYEQYF
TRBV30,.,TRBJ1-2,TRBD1,TGTGCCTGGAGACCTCAGGGGGCGCGTGGCTACACCTTC,CAWRPQGARGYTF
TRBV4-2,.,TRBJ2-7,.,TGTGCCAGCAGCTCCTCTGCGGGGTACGGGAACGAGCAGTACTTC,CASSSSAGYGNEQYF
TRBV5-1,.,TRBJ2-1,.,TGCGCCAGCAGCCCCGGCTCGGGGGCCTACAATGAGCAGTTCTTC,CASSPGSGAYNEQFF
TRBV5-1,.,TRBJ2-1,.,TGCGCCAGCAGCTTGGCCGCGACAGCGAACAATGAGCAGTTCTTC,CASSLAATANNEQFF
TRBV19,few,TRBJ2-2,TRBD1,TGTGCCAGTTCACAGGGGGTTTCCGACACCGGGGAGCTGTTTTTT,CASSQGVSDTGELFF
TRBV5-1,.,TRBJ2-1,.,TGCGCCAGCAGCACCTCGGACAGCTTTTTATCCTACAATGAGCAGTTCTTC,CASSTSDSFLSYNEQFF
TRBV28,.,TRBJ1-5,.,TGTGCCAGTCGCCCGGCCGGACGGGCCGAGCAGCCCCAGCATTTT,CASRPAGRAEQPQHF
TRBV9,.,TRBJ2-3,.,TGTGCCAGCAGCGACGCGAGTAGCGCCCATGATACGCAGTATTTT,CASSDASSAHDTQYF
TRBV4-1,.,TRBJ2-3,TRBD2,TGCGCCAGCAGCCAAGATCAAGGGACTAGCGGGAGGTATACGCAGTATTTT,CASSQDQGTSGRYTQYF
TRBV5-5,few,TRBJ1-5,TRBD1,TGTGCCAGCAGCTCACAGGGGAATCAGCCCCAGCATTTT,CASSSQGNQPQHF
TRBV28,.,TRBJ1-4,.,TGTGCCAGCAGTTTAAGAGGCGGTGAGGAAAAACTGTTTTTT,CASSLRGGEEKLFF
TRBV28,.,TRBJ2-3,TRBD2,TGTGCCAGCAGTCAATCCTGGACTAGCGGGAGAAAATCAGATACGCAGTATTTT,CASSQSWTSGRKSDTQYF
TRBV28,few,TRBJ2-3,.,TGTGCCAGCCGGGACTCTTACACAGATACGCAGTATTTT,CASRDSYTDTQYF
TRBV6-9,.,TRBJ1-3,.,TGTGCCAGCAGTTATCTCTGGGGCTCTGGAAACACCATATATTTT,CASSYLWGSGNTIYF
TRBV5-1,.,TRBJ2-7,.,TGCGCCAGCAGCTTGGATGCACAATACTCCTACGAGCAGTACTTC,CASSLDAQYSYEQYF
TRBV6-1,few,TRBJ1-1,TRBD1,TGTGCCAGCAGGGGACAGGTTAACACTGAAGCTTTCTTT,CASRGQVNTEAFF
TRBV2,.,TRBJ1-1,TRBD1,TGTGCCAGCAGAAGACAGGGGGGGAACACTGAAGCTTTCTTT,CASRRQGGNTEAFF
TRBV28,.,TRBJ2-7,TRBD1,TGTGCCAGCAGTCCGGGACAGGGGGCAGGGGAGCAGTACTTC,CASSPGQGAGEQYF
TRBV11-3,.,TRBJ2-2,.,TGTGCCAGCAGCCCGGACACCGGGGAGCTGTTTTTT,CASSPDTGELFF
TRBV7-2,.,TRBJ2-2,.,TGTGCCAGCAGCTCCCTAGGGGCCGGGGAGCTGTTTTTT,CASSSLGAGELFF